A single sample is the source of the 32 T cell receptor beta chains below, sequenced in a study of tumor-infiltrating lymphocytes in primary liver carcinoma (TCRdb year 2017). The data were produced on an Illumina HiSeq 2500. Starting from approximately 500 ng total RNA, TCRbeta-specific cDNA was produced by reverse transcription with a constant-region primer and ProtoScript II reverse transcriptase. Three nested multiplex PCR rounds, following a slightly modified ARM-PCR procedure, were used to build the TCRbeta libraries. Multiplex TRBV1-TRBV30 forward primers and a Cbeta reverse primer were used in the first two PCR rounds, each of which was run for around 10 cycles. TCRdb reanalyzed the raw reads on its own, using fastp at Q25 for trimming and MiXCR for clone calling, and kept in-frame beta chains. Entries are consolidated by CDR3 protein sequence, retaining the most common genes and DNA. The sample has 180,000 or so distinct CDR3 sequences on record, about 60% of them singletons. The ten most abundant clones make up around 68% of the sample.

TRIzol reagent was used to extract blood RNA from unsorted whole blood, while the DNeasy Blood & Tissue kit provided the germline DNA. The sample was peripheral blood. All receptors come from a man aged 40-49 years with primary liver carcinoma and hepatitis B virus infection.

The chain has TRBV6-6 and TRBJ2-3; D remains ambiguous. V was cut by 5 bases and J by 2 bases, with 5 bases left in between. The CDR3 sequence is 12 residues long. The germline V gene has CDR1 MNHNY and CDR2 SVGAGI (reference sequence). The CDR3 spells CASSKSTDTQYF. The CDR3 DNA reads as TGTGCCAGCAGTAAGTCCACAGATACGCAGTATTTT.

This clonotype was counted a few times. Here the CDR3 reads CASSYSKSTGDYEQYF. CDR3 DNA: TGTGCCAGCAGTTACTCGAAAAGTACAGGTGACTACGAGCAGTACTTC. The chain couples TRBV6-5 to TRBJ2-7; TRBD1 might be the D (5 bases). Per germline, CDR1 MNHEY and CDR2 SVGAGI. Trimming took off 0 bases at V and 3 bases at J, with 15 bases between the two ends. The CDR3 spans 16 residues.

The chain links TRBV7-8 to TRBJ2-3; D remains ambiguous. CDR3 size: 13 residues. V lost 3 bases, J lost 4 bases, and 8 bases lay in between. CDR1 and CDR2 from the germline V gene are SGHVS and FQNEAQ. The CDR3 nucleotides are TGTGCCAGCAGCTTGGTGATCCCAGATACGCAGTATTTT. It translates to CASSLVIPDTQYF.

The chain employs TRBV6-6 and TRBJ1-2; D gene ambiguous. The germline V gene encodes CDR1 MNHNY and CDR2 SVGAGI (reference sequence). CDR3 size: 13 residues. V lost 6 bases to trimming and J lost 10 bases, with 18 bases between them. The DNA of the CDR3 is TGTGCCAGCAGCCCATCAAGGGCGCATGACTACACCTTC. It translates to CASSPSRAHDYTF.

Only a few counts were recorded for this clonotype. This CDR3 reads CASSLTSNSNQPQHF. CDR3 DNA: TGTGCCAGCAGCTTAACCAGTAATAGCAATCAGCCCCAGCATTTT. V is TRBV7-8 and J is TRBJ1-5; D is ambiguous. The CDR3 covers 15 residues. Germline CDR1 SGHVS, CDR2 FQNEAQ. The germline V and J ends were trimmed by 2 bases and 0 bases, with 8 bases remaining between them.

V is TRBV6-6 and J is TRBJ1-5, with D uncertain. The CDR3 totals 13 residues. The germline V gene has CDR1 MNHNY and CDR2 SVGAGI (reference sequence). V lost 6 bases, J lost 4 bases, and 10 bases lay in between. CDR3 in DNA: TGTGCCAGCAGGCCGACGTCTAATCAGCCCCAGCATTTT. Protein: CASRPTSNQPQHF.

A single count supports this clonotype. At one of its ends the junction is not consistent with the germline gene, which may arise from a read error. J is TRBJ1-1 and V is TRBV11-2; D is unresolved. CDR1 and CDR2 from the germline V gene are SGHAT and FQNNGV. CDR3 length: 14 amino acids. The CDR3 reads CSSSLVTQNTESFF. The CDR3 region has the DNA TGTTCCAGCAGCTTAGTAACCCAGAACACTGAATCTTTCTTT. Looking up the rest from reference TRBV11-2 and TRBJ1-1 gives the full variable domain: EAGVAQSPRYKIIEKRQSVAFWCNPISGHATLYWYQQILGQGPKLLIQFQNNGVVDDSQLPKDRFSAERLKGVDSTLKIQPAKLEDSAVYLCSSSLVTQNTESFFGQGTRLTVV.

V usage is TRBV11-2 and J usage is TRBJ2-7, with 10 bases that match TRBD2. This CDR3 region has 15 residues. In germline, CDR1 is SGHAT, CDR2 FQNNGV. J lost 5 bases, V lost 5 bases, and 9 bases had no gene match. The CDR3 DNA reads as TGTGCCAGCAGCCCAACTAGCGGGATCCCCCACGAGCAGTACTTC. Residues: CASSPTSGIPHEQYF. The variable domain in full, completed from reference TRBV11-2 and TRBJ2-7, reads EAGVAQSPRYKIIEKRQSVAFWCNPISGHATLYWYQQILGQGPKLLIQFQNNGVVDDSQLPKDRFSAERLKGVDSTLKIQPAKLEDSAVYLCASSPTSGIPHEQYFGPGTRLTVT.

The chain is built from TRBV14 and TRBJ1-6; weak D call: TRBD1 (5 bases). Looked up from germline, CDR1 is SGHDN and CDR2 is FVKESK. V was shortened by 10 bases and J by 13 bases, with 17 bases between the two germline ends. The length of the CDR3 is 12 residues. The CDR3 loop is CANRPGTKPLHF. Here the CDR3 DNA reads TGTGCCAACAGGCCGGGCACGAAGCCCCTCCACTTT.

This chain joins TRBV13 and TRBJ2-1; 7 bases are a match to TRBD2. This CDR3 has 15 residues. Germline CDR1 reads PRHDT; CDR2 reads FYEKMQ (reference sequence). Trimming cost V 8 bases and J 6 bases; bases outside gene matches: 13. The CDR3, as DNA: TGTGCCAGCGGACAAGGCGGGAGAATGAGCAATGAGCAGTTCTTC. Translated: CASGQGGRMSNEQFF. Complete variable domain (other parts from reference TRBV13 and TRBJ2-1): AAGVIQSPRHLIKEKRETATLKCYPIPRHDTVYWYQQGPGQDPQFLISFYEKMQSDKGSIPDRFSAQQFSDYHSELNMSSLELGDSALYFCASGQGGRMSNEQFFGPGTRLTVL.

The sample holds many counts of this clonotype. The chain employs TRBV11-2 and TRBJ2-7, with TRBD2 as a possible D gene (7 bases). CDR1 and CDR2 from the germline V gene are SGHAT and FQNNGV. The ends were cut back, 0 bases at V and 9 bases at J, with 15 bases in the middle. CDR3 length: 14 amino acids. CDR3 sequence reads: CASSLELGGGLQYF. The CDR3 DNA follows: TGTGCCAGCAGCTTAGAATTGGGGGGGGGGCTGCAGTACTTC.

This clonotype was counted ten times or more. The CDR3 loop reads CASSSGPGGEKLFF. CDR3 bases: TGTGCCAGCAGCTCGGGCCCGGGAGGCGAAAAACTGTTTTTT. This chain links TRBV11-2 with TRBJ1-4; D gene uncertain. Trimming pared 4 bases from V and 8 bases from J, leaving 14 bases between. Germline assignment: CDR1 SGHAT and CDR2 FQNNGV. The CDR3 has 14 residues.

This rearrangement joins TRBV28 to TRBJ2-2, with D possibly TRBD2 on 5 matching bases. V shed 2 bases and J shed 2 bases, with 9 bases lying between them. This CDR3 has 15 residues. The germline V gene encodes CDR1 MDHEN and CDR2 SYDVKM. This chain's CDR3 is CASSLRGLNTGELFF. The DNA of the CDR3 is TGTGCCAGCAGTTTAAGAGGGTTAAACACCGGGGAGCTGTTTTTT. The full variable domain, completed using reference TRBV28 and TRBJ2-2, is DVKVTQSSRYLVKRTGEKVFLECVQDMDHENMFWYRQDPGLGLRLIYFSYDVKMKEKGDIPEGYSVSREKKERFSLILESASTNQTSMYLCASSLRGLNTGELFFGEGSRLTVL.

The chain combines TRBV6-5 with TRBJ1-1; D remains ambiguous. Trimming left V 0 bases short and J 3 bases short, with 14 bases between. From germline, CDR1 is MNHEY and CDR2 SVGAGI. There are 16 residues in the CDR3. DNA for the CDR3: TGTGCCAGCAGTTACTCAGTAGGCAGGCGTGACACTGAAGCTTTCTTT. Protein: CASSYSVGRRDTEAFF.

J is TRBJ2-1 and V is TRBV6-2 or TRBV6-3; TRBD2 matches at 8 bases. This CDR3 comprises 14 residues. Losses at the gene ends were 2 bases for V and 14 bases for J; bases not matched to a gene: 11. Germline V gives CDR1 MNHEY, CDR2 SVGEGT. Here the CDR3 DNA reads TGTGCCAGCAGTTACCGGATGACTAGCGAGGGGAAGTTCTTC. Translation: CASSYRMTSEGKFF.

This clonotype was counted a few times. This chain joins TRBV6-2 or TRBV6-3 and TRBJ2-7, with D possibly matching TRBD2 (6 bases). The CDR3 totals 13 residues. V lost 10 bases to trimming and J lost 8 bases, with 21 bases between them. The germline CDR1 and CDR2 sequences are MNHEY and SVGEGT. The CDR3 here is CATGTPGAYQQYF. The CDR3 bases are TGTGCCACCGGGACTCCCGGGGCGTATCAGCAGTACTTC.

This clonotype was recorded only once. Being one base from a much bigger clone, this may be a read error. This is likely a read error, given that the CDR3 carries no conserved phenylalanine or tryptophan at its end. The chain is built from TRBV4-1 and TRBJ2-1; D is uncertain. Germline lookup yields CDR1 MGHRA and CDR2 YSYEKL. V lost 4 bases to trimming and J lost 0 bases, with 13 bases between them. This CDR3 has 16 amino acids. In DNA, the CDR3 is TGCGCCAGCAGCCCTGCCCCAGACGGCTCCTACAATGAGCAGTTCCTC. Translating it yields CASSPAPDGSYNEQFL.

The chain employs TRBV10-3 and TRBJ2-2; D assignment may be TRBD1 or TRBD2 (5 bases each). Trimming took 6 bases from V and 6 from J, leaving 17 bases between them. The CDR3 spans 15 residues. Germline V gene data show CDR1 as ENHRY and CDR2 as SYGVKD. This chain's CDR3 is CAIRYEGLGSGELFF. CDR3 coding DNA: TGTGCCATCAGATATGAGGGGCTAGGGTCCGGGGAGCTGTTTTTT.

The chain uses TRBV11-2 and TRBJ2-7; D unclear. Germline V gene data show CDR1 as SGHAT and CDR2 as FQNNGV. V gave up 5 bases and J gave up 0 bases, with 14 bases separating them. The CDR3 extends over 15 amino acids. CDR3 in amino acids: CASSPVCVSSYEQYF. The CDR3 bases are TGTGCCAGCAGCCCCGTTTGCGTAAGCTCCTACGAGCAGTACTTC.

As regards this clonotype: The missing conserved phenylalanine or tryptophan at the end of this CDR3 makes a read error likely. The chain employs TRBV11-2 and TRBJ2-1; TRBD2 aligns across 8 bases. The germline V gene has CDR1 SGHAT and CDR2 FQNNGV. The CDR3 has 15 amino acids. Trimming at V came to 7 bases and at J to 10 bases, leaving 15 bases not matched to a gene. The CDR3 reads CASTAAGEVVKEQFY. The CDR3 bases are TGTGCCAGCACCGCAGCGGGAGAGGTAGTCAAAGAGCAGTTCTAC.

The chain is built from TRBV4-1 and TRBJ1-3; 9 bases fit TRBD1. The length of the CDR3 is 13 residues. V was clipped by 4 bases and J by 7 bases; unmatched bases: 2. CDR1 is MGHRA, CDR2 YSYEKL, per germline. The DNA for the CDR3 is TGCGCCAGCAGCCTTGGACAGGGGAACACCATATATTTT. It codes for CASSLGQGNTIYF.

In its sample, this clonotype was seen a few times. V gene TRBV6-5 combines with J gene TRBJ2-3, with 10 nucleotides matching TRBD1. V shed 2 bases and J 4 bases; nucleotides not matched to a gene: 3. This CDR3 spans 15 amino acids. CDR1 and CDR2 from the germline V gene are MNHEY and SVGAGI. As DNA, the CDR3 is TGTGCCAGCAGTTACGGGACAGGGGCCCCAGATACGCAGTATTTT. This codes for CASSYGTGAPDTQYF.

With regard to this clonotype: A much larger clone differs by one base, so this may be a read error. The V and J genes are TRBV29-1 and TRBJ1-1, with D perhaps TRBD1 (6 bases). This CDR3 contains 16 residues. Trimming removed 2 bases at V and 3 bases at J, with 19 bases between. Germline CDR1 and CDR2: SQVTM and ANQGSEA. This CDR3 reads CSVEWGWRGAYTEAFF. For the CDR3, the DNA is TGCAGCGTTGAATGGGGTTGGAGGGGGGCGTACACTGAAGCTTTCTTT.

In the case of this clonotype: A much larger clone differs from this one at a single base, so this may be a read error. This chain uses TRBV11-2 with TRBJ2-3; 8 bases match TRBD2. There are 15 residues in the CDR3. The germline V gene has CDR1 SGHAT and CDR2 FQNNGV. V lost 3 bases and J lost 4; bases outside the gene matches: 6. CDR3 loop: CASSLREVASDTQYF. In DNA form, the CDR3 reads TGTGCCAGCAGCTTGCGGGAGGTCGCATCAGATACGCAGTATTTT.

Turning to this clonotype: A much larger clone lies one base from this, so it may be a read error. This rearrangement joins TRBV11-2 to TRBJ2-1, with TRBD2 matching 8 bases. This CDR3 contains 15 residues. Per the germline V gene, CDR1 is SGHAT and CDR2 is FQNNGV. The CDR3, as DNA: TGTGCCAGCAGCTCTCTAGCGGGCTCCTACAATGAGCAGCTCTTC. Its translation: CASSSLAGSYNEQLF.

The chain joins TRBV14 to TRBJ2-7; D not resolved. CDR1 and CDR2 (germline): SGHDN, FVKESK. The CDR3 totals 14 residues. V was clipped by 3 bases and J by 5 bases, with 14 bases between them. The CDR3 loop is CASSHGRIRNEQYF. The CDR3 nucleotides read TGTGCCAGCAGCCATGGGCGGATTCGGAACGAGCAGTACTTC.

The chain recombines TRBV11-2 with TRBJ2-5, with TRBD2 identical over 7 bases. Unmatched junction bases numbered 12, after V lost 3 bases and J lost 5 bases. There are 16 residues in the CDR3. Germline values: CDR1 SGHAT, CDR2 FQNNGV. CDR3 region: CASSFFRDYPRETQYF. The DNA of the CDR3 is TGTGCCAGCAGCTTCTTTAGGGACTACCCGCGGGAGACCCAGTACTTC.

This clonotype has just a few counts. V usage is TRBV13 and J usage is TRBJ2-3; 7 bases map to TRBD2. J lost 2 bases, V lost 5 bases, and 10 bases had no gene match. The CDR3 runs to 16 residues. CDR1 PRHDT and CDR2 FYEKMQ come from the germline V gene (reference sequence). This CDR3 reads CASSPPAGAATDTQYF. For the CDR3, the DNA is TGTGCCAGCAGCCCCCCGGCGGGAGCCGCCACAGATACGCAGTATTTT.

CDR3 residues: CASSLRGARETQYF. The CDR3 nucleotides are TGTGCCAGCAGCTTGCGGGGGGCTAGAGAGACCCAGTACTTC. The V gene is TRBV5-4, the J gene TRBJ2-5, with TRBD2 as a possible D gene (7 bases). In germline, CDR1 is SGHNT, CDR2 YYREEE (reference sequence). V gave up 1 base and J gave up 4 bases, with 11 bases separating them. The CDR3 consists of 14 residues.

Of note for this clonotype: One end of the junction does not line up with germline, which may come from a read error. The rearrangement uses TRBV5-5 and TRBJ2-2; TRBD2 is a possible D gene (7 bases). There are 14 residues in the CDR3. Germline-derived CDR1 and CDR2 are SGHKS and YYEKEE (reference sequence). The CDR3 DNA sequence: TGTGCCATCAGCGGGACACCCCCGGCTCGGGAGCTGTTTTTT. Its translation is CAISGTPPARELFF.

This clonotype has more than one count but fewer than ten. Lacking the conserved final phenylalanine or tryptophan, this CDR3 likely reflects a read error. The CDR3 is CSAPASAGAGANVLTL. The CDR3 nucleotides read TGCAGCGCCCCGGCTAGTGCAGGGGCTGGGGCCAACGTCCTGACTCTC. This sequence joins TRBV29-1 and TRBJ2-6, with D perhaps matching TRBD1 (6 bases). The CDR3 runs to 16 residues. The ends were cut back, 7 bases at V and 2 bases at J, with 18 bases in the middle. Per germline, CDR1 SQVTM and CDR2 ANQGSEA.

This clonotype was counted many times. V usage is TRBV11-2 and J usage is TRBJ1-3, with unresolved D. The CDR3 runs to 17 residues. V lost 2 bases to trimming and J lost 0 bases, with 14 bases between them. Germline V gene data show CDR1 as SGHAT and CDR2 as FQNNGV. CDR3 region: CASSLPGRRTSGNTIYF. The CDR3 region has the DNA TGTGCCAGCAGCTTACCCGGGCGCAGGACCTCTGGAAACACCATATATTTT.